The sequence of this T cell receptor (beta chain) was determined in a study of T cell repertoires in cytomegalovirus infection. Study context: Alongside well-studied HLA-B-restricted CMV epitopes, recently identified HLA-C-restricted CMV epitopes were also used. From public TCR beta signatures came an indication of both CMV infection and matching HLA type.

The CDR3 is 14 amino acids. The V and J ends lost 5 bases and 0 bases respectively, with 10 bases between them. From germline, CDR1 is SGHTA and CDR2 FQGNSA. There are many counts of this clonotype. The target antigen is unknown. One entry per CDR3 protein results from TCRdb running MiXCR on the reads. The table has more than 300,000 distinct CDR3 sequences, roughly a third seen once. General study points: CMV carriers having the relevant HLA were flagged by cumulative public TCR beta family frequency. The ex vivo response was dominated by HLA-C-restricted CMV-specific TCR beta clonotypes.

This chain uses TRBV7-2 with TRBJ1-1; the D is unclear. This TCR came from a human donor in good health (CMV status not recorded). Some clones in this sample may be carry-over from other donors' samples. Sequenced here: cultured PBMCs, sampled from culture after CMV antigen stimulation. CDR3 region: CASSANIMNTEAFF. The CDR3 DNA sequence: TGTGCCAGCAGCGCAAATATAATGAACACTGAAGCTTTCTTT.